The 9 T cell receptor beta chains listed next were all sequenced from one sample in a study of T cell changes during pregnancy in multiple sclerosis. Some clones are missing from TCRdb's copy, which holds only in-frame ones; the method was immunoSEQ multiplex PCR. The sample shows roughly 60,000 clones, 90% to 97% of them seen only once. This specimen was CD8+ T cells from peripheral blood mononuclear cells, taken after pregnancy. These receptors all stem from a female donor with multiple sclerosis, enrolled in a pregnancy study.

DNA for the CDR3: TGTGCCAGCAGCGTAGCGGGAGATAACGAGCAGTACTTC. This translates into CASSVAGDNEQYF. The V and J genes are TRBV9 and TRBJ2-7, with a possible D match to TRBD2 (6 bases). The germline gives CDR1 SGDLS, CDR2 YYNGEE. V lost 0 bases, J lost 5 bases, and 9 bases lay in between. The CDR3 loop spans 13 amino acids.

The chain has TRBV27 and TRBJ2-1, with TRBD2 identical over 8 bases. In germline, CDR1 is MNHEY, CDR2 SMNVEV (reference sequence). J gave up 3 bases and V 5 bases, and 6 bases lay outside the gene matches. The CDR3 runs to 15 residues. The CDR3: CASSTGTRGYNEQFF. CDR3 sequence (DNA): TGTGCCAGCAGTACCGGGACTAGGGGCTACAATGAGCAGTTCTTC.

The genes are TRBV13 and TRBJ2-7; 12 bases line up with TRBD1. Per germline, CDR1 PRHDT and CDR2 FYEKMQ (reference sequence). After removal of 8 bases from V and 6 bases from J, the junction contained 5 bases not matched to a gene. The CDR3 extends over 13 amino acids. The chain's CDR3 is CASSPGQGAEQYF. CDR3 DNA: TGTGCCAGCTCTCCGGGACAGGGGGCCGAGCAGTACTTC.

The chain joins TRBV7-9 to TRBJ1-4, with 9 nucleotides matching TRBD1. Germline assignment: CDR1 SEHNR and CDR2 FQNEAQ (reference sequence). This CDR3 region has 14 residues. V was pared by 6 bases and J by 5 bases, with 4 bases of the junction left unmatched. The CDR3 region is CASSSGQGNEKLFF. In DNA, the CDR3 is TGTGCCAGCAGTTCGGGACAGGGAAATGAAAAACTGTTTTTT. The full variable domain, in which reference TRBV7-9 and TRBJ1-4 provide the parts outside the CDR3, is DTGVSQNPRHKITKRGQNVTFRCDPISEHNRLYWYRQTLGQGPEFLTYFQNEAQLEKSRLLSDRFSAERPKGSFSTLEIQRTEQGDSAMYLCASSSGQGNEKLFFGSGTQLSVL.

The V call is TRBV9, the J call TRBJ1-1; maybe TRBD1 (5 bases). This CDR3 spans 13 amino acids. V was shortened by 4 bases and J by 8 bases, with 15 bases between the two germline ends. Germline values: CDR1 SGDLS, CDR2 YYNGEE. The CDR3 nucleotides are TGTGCCAGCAGCCCGGGGGAACGTACGGAAGCTTTCTTT. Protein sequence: CASSPGERTEAFF.

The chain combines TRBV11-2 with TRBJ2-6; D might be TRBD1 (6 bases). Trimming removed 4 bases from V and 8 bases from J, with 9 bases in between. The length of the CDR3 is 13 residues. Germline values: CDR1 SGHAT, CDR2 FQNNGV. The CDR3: CASSWDIPNVLTF. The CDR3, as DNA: TGTGCCAGCAGCTGGGACATTCCCAACGTCCTGACTTTC.

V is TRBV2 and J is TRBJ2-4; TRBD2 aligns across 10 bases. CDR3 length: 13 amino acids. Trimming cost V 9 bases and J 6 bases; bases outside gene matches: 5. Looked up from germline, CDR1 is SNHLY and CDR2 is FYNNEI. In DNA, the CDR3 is TGTGCCAGTAGGGGACTAGCGTTAAACATTCAGTACTTC. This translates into CASRGLALNIQYF.

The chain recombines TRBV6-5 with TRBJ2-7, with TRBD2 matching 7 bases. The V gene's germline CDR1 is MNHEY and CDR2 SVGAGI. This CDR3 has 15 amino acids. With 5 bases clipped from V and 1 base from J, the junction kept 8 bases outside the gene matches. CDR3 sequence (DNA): TGTGCCAGCAGTCCCCAGCGGGGCCGTTCCTACGAGCAGTACTTC. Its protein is CASSPQRGRSYEQYF.

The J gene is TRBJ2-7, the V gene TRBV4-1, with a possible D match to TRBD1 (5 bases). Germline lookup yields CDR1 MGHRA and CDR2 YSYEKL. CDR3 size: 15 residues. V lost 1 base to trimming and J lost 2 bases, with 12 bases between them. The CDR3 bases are TGCGCCAGCAGCCAAGGAAGACAGCCCACCTACGAGCAGTACTTC. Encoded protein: CASSQGRQPTYEQYF.